The 27 T cell receptor beta chains in this list originate from one sample, sequenced in a study of PD-L1 blockade in urothelial cancer. Method: immunoSEQ multiplex PCR; TCRdb's copy keeps in-frame clones and lacks some. The profile shows more than 75,000 clones, 85% to 95% of them singletons. Sequences were derived from PBMCs, sampled around atezolizumab (anti-PD-L1) treatment. The receptor set was obtained from a man in his sixties with urothelial cancer.

The chain uses TRBV5-6 and TRBJ1-4, with D possibly TRBD1 on 6 matching bases. V shed 0 bases and J shed 5 bases, with 11 bases lying between them. CDR3 length equals 15 residues. Germline values: CDR1 SGHDT, CDR2 YYEEEE. In nucleotides, the CDR3 is TGTGCCAGCAGCTTGGCTGCGGGGGCGAATGAAAAACTGTTTTTT. It translates to CASSLAAGANEKLFF.

The chain is built from TRBV11-2 and TRBJ2-1; a possible D gene is TRBD2 (6 bases). Germline CDR1 reads SGHAT; CDR2 reads FQNNGV. The CDR3 covers 16 residues. Between the trimmed V and J ends, which lost 5 bases and 2 bases, there was a span of 16 bases. CDR3 sequence (DNA): TGTGCCAGCAGCGCCTCCGGGACTGGGGCCTACAATGAGCAGTTCTTC. It translates to CASSASGTGAYNEQFF.

The V gene is TRBV7-8, the J gene TRBJ2-7; 7 bases are shared with TRBD1. The germline V gene has CDR1 SGHVS and CDR2 FQNEAQ. The CDR3 loop spans 15 amino acids. J gave up 0 bases and V 0 bases, and 2 bases lay outside the gene matches. The CDR3, as DNA: TGTGCCAGCAGCTTAGCCAGGGGGAGCTCCTACGAGCAGTACTTC. It specifies CASSLARGSSYEQYF.

This sequence joins TRBV9 and TRBJ2-1; D is perhaps TRBD1 (6 bases). V lost 4 bases and J lost 2, with 22 bases in between. CDR3 size: 18 residues. Germline lookup yields CDR1 SGDLS and CDR2 YYNGEE. CDR3 in DNA: TGTGCCAGCAGCCCATCCATTCCGGGACAAAAAACCTACAATGAGCAGTTCTTC. Its protein product is CASSPSIPGQKTYNEQFF.

The chain is built from TRBV6-5 and TRBJ2-3; 7 bases are a match to TRBD2. V shed 5 bases and J 3 bases; nucleotides not matched to a gene: 8. CDR3 size: 15 residues. CDR1 and CDR2 from the germline V gene are MNHEY and SVGAGI. CDR3 coding DNA: TGTGCCAGCAGTCTGGGAGGGCAACTAACAGATACGCAGTATTTT. As protein: CASSLGGQLTDTQYF.

V gene TRBV7-2 combines with J gene TRBJ2-5; 8 positions match TRBD2. In germline, CDR1 is SGHTA, CDR2 FQGNSA. J gave up 3 bases and V 5 bases, and 8 bases lay outside the gene matches. This CDR3 contains 15 residues. This CDR3 reads CASSPGTRGEETQYF. In DNA form, the CDR3 reads TGTGCCAGCAGCCCCGGGACTAGGGGGGAAGAGACCCAGTACTTC.

This clone was observed once. The V gene is TRBV10-3, the J gene TRBJ2-6; D is uncertain. Looked up from germline, CDR1 is ENHRY and CDR2 is SYGVKD. V was cut by 5 bases and J by 0 bases, with 23 bases left in between. The CDR3 is 20 residues long. CDR3 in amino acids: CAISPLIGPGKPSGANVLTF. CDR3 sequence (DNA): TGTGCCATCAGTCCCCTAATTGGGCCAGGCAAGCCCTCTGGGGCCAACGTCCTGACTTTC.

The chain joins TRBV18 to TRBJ2-2; no clear D. CDR1 KGHSH and CDR2 LQKENI come from the germline V gene. The V gene lost 3 bases and the J gene lost 5 bases, with 13 bases spanning the gap. This CDR3 has 15 residues. The CDR3 DNA sequence: TGTGCCAGCTCACCCCAGAGTAGCCCAACCGGGGAGCTGTTTTTT. Protein product: CASSPQSSPTGELFF.

The chain uses TRBV14 and TRBJ1-1, with D unresolved. This CDR3 is 12 amino acids long. CDR1 and CDR2 from the germline V gene are SGHDN and FVKESK. The V gene lost 4 bases and the J gene lost 9 bases, with 12 bases spanning the gap. CDR3 coding DNA: TGTGCCAGCAGCCTAGGGAGGCAGCAAGCTTTCTTT. Translated, it gives CASSLGRQQAFF.

V gene TRBV10-2 combines with J gene TRBJ2-1, with unresolved D. This CDR3 comprises 17 residues. Germline assignment: CDR1 WSHSY and CDR2 SAAADI. Trimming shortened V by 4 bases and J by 4 bases, and 20 bases separated the two germline ends. The CDR3 spells CASSAGYVSLKYNEQFF. The CDR3, as DNA: TGCGCCAGCAGTGCCGGATATGTTAGCCTTAAGTACAATGAGCAGTTCTTC.

This chain uses TRBV28 with TRBJ2-2; 9 bases are a match to TRBD1. The germline V gene has CDR1 MDHEN and CDR2 SYDVKM. The CDR3 totals 17 residues. After removal of 4 bases from V and 4 bases from J, the junction contained 10 bases not matched to a gene. The CDR3 loop reads CASSYYSGTGSTGELFF. In nucleotides, the CDR3 is TGTGCCAGCAGTTACTACTCCGGGACAGGGAGCACCGGGGAGCTGTTTTTT.

This clone was counted once. V usage is TRBV2 and J usage is TRBJ2-2; 7 bases match TRBD2. The CDR3 loop spans 15 amino acids. V dropped 4 bases and J dropped 5; count of bases not matched to a gene: 7. CDR1 and CDR2 (germline): SNHLY, FYNNEI. The CDR3 bases are TGTGCCAGCAGTGTCGGGGGGTCCGGTACCGGGGAGCTGTTTTTT. It codes for CASSVGGSGTGELFF.

CDR3 region: CASSFRDSNMNTEAFF. The CDR3 DNA sequence: TGTGCCAGCAGTTTCCGGGACAGTAATATGAACACTGAAGCTTTCTTT. The V call is TRBV7-8, the J call TRBJ1-1; 7 bases are shared with TRBD1. The CDR3 is 16 amino acids. J gave up 0 bases and V 6 bases, and 10 bases lay outside the gene matches. CDR1 and CDR2 (germline): SGHVS, FQNEAQ.

Only one count was recorded for this clone. V gene TRBV6-1 combines with J gene TRBJ2-7; no definite D call. Germline lookup yields CDR1 MNHNS and CDR2 SASEGT. CDR3 length equals 11 residues. The V end was cut by 5 bases, the J end by 7 bases, with 9 bases between. This chain's CDR3 is CASSLGLEQYF. DNA of the CDR3: TGTGCCAGCAGTCTAGGTTTGGAGCAGTACTTC.

V usage is TRBV5-1 and J usage is TRBJ2-5, with TRBD1 matching over 9 bases. The CDR3 is made up of 15 amino acids. V was clipped by 0 bases and J by 11 bases; unmatched bases: 11. The V gene's germline CDR1 is SGHRS and CDR2 YFSETQ. This CDR3 is CASSLVLDRGETQYF. Written as DNA, the CDR3 is TGCGCCAGCAGCTTGGTTCTGGACAGGGGAGAAACACAGTACTTC.

This chain connects TRBV7-2 to TRBJ2-1, with 11 positions matching TRBD2. CDR3 length: 16 residues. With V trimmed by 0 bases and J by 5 bases, 3 bases remained unmatched. Germline V gene lookup returns CDR1 SGHTA and CDR2 FQGNSA. CDR3 amino acids: CASSLALTSGNNEQFF. Written as DNA, the CDR3 is TGTGCCAGCAGCTTAGCGCTGACTAGCGGGAACAATGAGCAGTTCTTC.

This chain links TRBV19 with TRBJ2-1, with 8 bases matching TRBD2. After removal of 5 bases from V and 4 bases from J, the junction contained 7 bases not matched to a gene. The CDR3 length is 15 residues. CDR1 and CDR2 from the germline V gene are LNHDA and SQIVND (reference sequence). As DNA, the CDR3 is TGTGCCAGTAGTCTAATAGCGGGACAATACAATGAGCAGTTCTTC. Its protein product is CASSLIAGQYNEQFF.

This chain connects TRBV7-2 to TRBJ2-1; possible D gene TRBD2, 5 bases. Germline V gene sequence: CDR1 SGHTA, CDR2 FQGNSA. Between the trimmed V and J ends, which lost 1 base and 10 bases, there was a span of 17 bases. The CDR3 loop spans 15 amino acids. The CDR3 region is CASSLVSLGMREQFF. In DNA form, the CDR3 reads TGTGCCAGCAGCTTAGTATCACTAGGGATGAGAGAGCAGTTCTTC.

A few counts support this clone. This sequence joins TRBV5-4 and TRBJ1-4; D ambiguous. V lost 5 bases and J lost 8, with 10 bases in between. The length of the CDR3 is 12 residues. CDR1 SGHNT and CDR2 YYREEE come from the germline V gene (reference sequence). The CDR3 loop is CASRRAEEKLFF. CDR3 sequence (DNA): TGTGCCAGCAGGCGGGCGGAGGAAAAACTGTTTTTT. Looking up the rest from reference TRBV5-4 and TRBJ1-4 gives the full variable domain: ETGVTQSPTHLIKTRGQQVTLRCSSQSGHNTVSWYQQALGQGPQFIFQYYREEENGRGNFPPRFSGLQFPNYSSELNVNALELDDSALYLCASRRAEEKLFFGSGTQLSVL.

The chain joins TRBV2 to TRBJ1-5, with a tentative D call TRBD1 (6 bases). CDR3 size: 15 residues. Germline V CDR1 and CDR2: SNHLY, FYNNEI. V lost 5 bases to trimming and J lost 0 bases, with 11 bases between them. CDR3 nucleotides: TGTGCCAGCAGTCTCGGACAGAGTAGCAATCAGCCCCAGCATTTT. It codes for CASSLGQSSNQPQHF.

The V gene is TRBV11-2, the J gene TRBJ1-2; 9 bases fit TRBD1. Trimming took 7 bases from V and 4 from J; bases not matched to a gene: 4. Germline CDR1 reads SGHAT; CDR2 reads FQNNGV. This CDR3 is 13 amino acids long. This CDR3 reads CASTNRGLYGYTF. The CDR3 coding sequence is TGTGCCAGCACCAACAGGGGGCTCTATGGCTACACCTTC.

This chain links TRBV19 with TRBJ1-5, with 11 bases aligning to TRBD1. The CDR3 is 17 amino acids. The V gene end was trimmed by 3 bases and the J gene end by 5 bases; junction bases not matched to a gene: 9. Germline CDR1 and CDR2: LNHDA and SQIVND (reference sequence). Here the CDR3 DNA reads TGTGCCAGTAGTATTAGAATAGGGACAGGGGGGGATCAGCCCCAGCATTTT. It yields the protein CASSIRIGTGGDQPQHF.

The chain has TRBV7-3 and TRBJ2-5; 12 nucleotides match TRBD2. The CDR3 runs to 17 residues. After removal of 5 bases from V and 5 bases from J, the junction contained 12 bases not matched to a gene. Germline CDR1 SGHTA, CDR2 FQGTGA. As DNA, the CDR3 is TGTGCCAGCAGCACCGGAGGGCTAGCGGGGGGGCCGGAGACCCAGTACTTC. It encodes CASSTGGLAGGPETQYF.

The chain couples TRBV7-8 to TRBJ2-1, with 8 bases identical to TRBD2. With 1 base clipped from V and 7 bases from J, the junction kept 9 bases outside the gene matches. Germline V gene sequence: CDR1 SGHVS, CDR2 FQNEAQ. This CDR3 contains 16 residues. CDR3 in DNA: TGTGCCAGCAGCTTAGGGCCCGGGACTAGGGCTAATGAGCAGTTCTTC. This encodes CASSLGPGTRANEQFF.

V usage is TRBV6-5 and J usage is TRBJ1-1, with TRBD1 as a possible D gene (6 bases). CDR1 MNHEY and CDR2 SVGAGI come from the germline V gene. The CDR3 has 15 amino acids. Trimming took off 8 bases at V and 0 bases at J, with 16 bases between the two ends. This CDR3 is CASARGFGMNTEAFF. The CDR3, as DNA: TGTGCCAGCGCCAGGGGTTTCGGTATGAACACTGAAGCTTTCTTT.

V usage is TRBV7-2 and J usage is TRBJ2-2, with 7 positions matching TRBD1. The V gene end was trimmed by 3 bases and the J gene end by 5 bases; junction bases not matched to a gene: 6. The germline CDR1 and CDR2 sequences are SGHTA and FQGNSA. The CDR3 extends over 15 amino acids. The DNA of the CDR3 is TGTGCCAGCAGCTTGAAGGGGGCTGGAACCGGGGAGCTGTTTTTT. Protein: CASSLKGAGTGELFF.

V usage is TRBV7-2 and J usage is TRBJ2-3, with 7 bases lining up with TRBD2. This CDR3 is 16 amino acids long. V gave up 5 bases and J gave up 0 bases; unmatched junction bases: 8. CDR1 SGHTA and CDR2 FQGNSA come from the germline V gene. CDR3 amino acids: CASSPRAGSSTDTQYF. As DNA, the CDR3 is TGTGCCAGCAGCCCCCGAGCGGGGTCTAGCACAGATACGCAGTATTTT. Full variable domain (remainder filled in from reference TRBV7-2 and TRBJ2-3): GAGVSQSPSNKVTEKGKDVELRCDPISGHTALYWYRQSLGQGLEFLIYFQGNSAPDKSGLPSDRFSAERTGGSVSTLTIQRTQQEDSAVYLCASSPRAGSSTDTQYFGPGTRLTVL.